This entry lists 12 T cell receptor beta chains sequenced from one sample in a study of shared clonotypes between healthy human individuals. Sequencing used immunoSEQ multiplex PCR; TCRdb keeps in-frame clones, though not all of them. The repertoire holds some 500,000 clones, with approximately 95% as singletons. Sample: naive CD4+ T cells sorted from blood. Sample subset: CD45RA+ positively selected. The receptors originated from a woman aged 25 to 45 in good health.

V usage is TRBV29-1 and J usage is TRBJ2-5, with TRBD1 matching over 10 bases. The CDR3 has 15 amino acids. After removal of 4 bases from V and 5 bases from J, the junction contained 10 bases not matched to a gene. The germline CDR1 and CDR2 sequences are SQVTM and ANQGSEA. CDR3 bases: TGCAGCGTTGCTCGGGACAGGGGTACCTCGGAGACCCAGTACTTC. Protein product: CSVARDRGTSETQYF.

Of note for this clone: At the DNA level, this CDR3 is encoded by other sequences in the same sample as well. The chain couples TRBV28 to TRBJ2-1; no clear D. V lost 4 bases and J 0 bases, leaving 10 bases between the germline ends. Germline lookup yields CDR1 MDHEN and CDR2 SYDVKM. This CDR3 spans 15 amino acids. The CDR3 DNA reads TGTGCCAGCAGTTCGTCAGGTAGCTCCTACAATGAGCAGTTCTTC. Translation: CASSSSGSSYNEQFF. Full variable domain (remainder filled in from reference TRBV28 and TRBJ2-1): DVKVTQSSRYLVKRTGEKVFLECVQDMDHENMFWYRQDPGLGLRLIYFSYDVKMKEKGDIPEGYSVSREKKERFSLILESASTNQTSMYLCASSSSGSSYNEQFFGPGTRLTVL.

The chain links TRBV4-1 to TRBJ2-7; tentative D call: TRBD1 (6 bases). The CDR3 runs 14 residues. V shed 1 base and J shed 2 bases, with 9 bases lying between them. Germline values: CDR1 MGHRA, CDR2 YSYEKL. CDR3 coding DNA: TGCGCCAGCAGCCAAGTTCCAGGGGCCTACGAGCAGTACTTC. This sequence encodes CASSQVPGAYEQYF.

V is TRBV27 and J is TRBJ2-7, with D tentatively TRBD2 (5 bases). Trimming removed 2 bases from V and 2 bases from J, with 10 bases in between. CDR1 MNHEY and CDR2 SMNVEV come from the germline V gene (reference sequence). CDR3 length: 14 amino acids. This CDR3 reads CASSLRRAAYEQYF. CDR3 nucleotides: TGTGCCAGCAGTTTAAGGCGGGCCGCCTACGAGCAGTACTTC.

The J gene is TRBJ1-4, the V gene TRBV5-6; the match to TRBD1 covers 10 bases. The V gene end was trimmed by 4 bases and the J gene end by 8 bases; junction bases not matched to a gene: 5. The germline gives CDR1 SGHDT, CDR2 YYEEEE. The CDR3 is 14 residues long. This CDR3 reads CASSGTGVREKLFF. DNA of the CDR3: TGTGCCAGCAGCGGGACAGGGGTTAGAGAAAAACTGTTTTTT.

This clone was recorded once. This chain links TRBV6-1 with TRBJ2-7, with D unclear. Per germline, CDR1 MNHNS and CDR2 SASEGT. V was trimmed by 8 bases and J by 1 base, leaving 12 bases between them. The CDR3 covers 13 residues. The CDR3 DNA is TGTGCCAGCTGGGGATTGGGGTCCTACGAGCAGTACTTC. Residues: CASWGLGSYEQYF.

The genes are TRBV5-1 and TRBJ2-1; D gene ambiguous. There are 16 residues in the CDR3. From germline, CDR1 is SGHRS and CDR2 YFSETQ. Deletions cut 4 bases from V and 7 bases from J, with 21 bases between. CDR3 nucleotides: TGCGCCAGCAGCCTGTTTTCGGAGATCGGGTTAAATGAGCAGTTCTTC. Translating it yields CASSLFSEIGLNEQFF.

The chain employs TRBV29-1 and TRBJ2-3; TRBD2 aligns across 7 bases. Unmatched junction bases numbered 9, after V lost 1 base and J lost 2 bases. The CDR3 is 16 amino acids. CDR1 SQVTM and CDR2 ANQGSEA come from the germline V gene. For the CDR3, the DNA is TGCAGCGTTGAAGGTCGGGGGGAAGAACCCACAGATACGCAGTATTTT. It specifies CSVEGRGEEPTDTQYF.

In DNA, the CDR3 is TGTGCCAGCAGCTTCCGGCGTGGCTACACCTTC. Translating it yields CASSFRRGYTF. This sequence joins TRBV5-8 and TRBJ1-2; D not resolved. Trimming removed 2 bases from V and 7 bases from J, with 6 bases in between. The CDR3 totals 11 residues. Germline loops: CDR1 SGHTS, CDR2 YDEGEE.

This chain connects TRBV29-1 to TRBJ1-1, with D perhaps TRBD1 (5 bases). This CDR3 contains 12 residues. V was clipped by 2 bases and J by 3 bases, with 7 bases between them. Germline CDR1 SQVTM, CDR2 ANQGSEA. Here the CDR3 reads CSVEQGDTEAFF. The CDR3 nucleotides read TGCAGCGTTGAACAGGGAGACACTGAAGCTTTCTTT.

The chain combines TRBV2 with TRBJ1-2; the D is unclear. In germline, CDR1 is SNHLY, CDR2 FYNNEI. Trimming stripped 3 bases from V and 4 bases from J, with 12 bases between. The CDR3 covers 14 residues. The CDR3 region has the DNA TGTGCCAGCAGTGAGGGCCAGGTGATCTATGGCTACACCTTC. Its translation is CASSEGQVIYGYTF.

The chain recombines TRBV28 with TRBJ2-5; 15 nucleotides match TRBD2. CDR1 is MDHEN, CDR2 SYDVKM, per germline. V dropped 2 bases and J dropped 6; count of bases not matched to a gene: 4. The CDR3 is made up of 16 amino acids. The CDR3 DNA follows: TGTGCCAGCAGTTTAGGACTAGCGGGAGGGGGGAAGACCCAGTACTTC. Amino acid sequence: CASSLGLAGGGKTQYF.